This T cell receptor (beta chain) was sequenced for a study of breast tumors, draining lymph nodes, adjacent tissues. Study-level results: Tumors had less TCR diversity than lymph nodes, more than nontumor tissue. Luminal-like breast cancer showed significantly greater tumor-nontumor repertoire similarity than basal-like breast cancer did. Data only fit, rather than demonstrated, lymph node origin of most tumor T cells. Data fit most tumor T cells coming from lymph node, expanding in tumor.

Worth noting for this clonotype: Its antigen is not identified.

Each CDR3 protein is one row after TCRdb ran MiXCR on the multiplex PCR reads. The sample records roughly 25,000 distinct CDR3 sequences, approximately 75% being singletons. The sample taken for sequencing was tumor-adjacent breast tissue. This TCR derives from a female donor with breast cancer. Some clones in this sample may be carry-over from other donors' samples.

CDR3 protein: CASAPGGALYEQYF. The CDR3 region has the DNA TGTGCCAGCGCGCCGGGGGGGGCACTCTACGAGCAGTACTTC. The rearrangement uses TRBV19 and TRBJ2-7; 8 bases align to TRBD2. The CDR3 totals 14 residues. Germline V gives CDR1 LNHDA, CDR2 SQIVND (reference sequence). V lost 9 bases and J lost 3; bases outside the gene matches: 10. The whole variable domain, remainder taken from reference TRBV19 and TRBJ2-7, is DGGITQSPKYLFRKEGQNVTLSCEQNLNHDAMYWYRQDPGQGLRLIYYSQIVNDFQKGDIAEGYSVSREKKESFPLTVTSAQKNPTAFYLCASAPGGALYEQYFGPGTRLTVT.